Reported below is one TCR beta chain. The entry originates in a study of cytomegalovirus exposure and HLA in healthy donors. TCRdb's copy holds only in-frame clones and misses some; the assay was immunoSEQ multiplex PCR. The repertoire has 90,000 to 130,000 clones, approximately 94% of them found once; the top ten carry roughly 0.7%. J was trimmed by 2 bases and V by 8 bases; bases with no gene match: 11. Germline CDR1 and CDR2: LNHDA and SQIVND (reference sequence). The CDR3 consists of 17 residues. The receptor was isolated from a woman aged 18 to 35 in good health and CMV-seronegative. Source material: PBMCs. This chain links TRBV19 with TRBJ1-4; 10 bases are shared with TRBD1. CDR3: CASRDRGPAGTNEKLFF. The CDR3 bases are TGTGCCAGTCGGGACAGGGGCCCGGCGGGGACTAATGAAAAACTGTTTTTT.